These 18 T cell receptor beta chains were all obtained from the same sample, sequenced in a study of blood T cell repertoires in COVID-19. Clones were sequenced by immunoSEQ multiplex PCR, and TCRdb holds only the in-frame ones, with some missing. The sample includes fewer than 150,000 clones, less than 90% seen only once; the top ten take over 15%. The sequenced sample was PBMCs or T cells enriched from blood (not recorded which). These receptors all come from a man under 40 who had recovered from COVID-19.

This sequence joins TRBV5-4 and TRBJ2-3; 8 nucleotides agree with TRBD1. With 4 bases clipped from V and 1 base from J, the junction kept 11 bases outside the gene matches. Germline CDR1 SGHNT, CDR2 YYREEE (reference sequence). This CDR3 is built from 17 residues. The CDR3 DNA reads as TGTGCCAGCAGCCGCACCCCCTCGGGACAGGGCACAGATACGCAGTATTTT. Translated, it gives CASSRTPSGQGTDTQYF.

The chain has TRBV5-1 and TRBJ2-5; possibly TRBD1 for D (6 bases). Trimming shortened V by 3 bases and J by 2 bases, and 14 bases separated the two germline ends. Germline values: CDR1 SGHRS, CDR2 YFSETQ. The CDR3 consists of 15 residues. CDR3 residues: CASSSLPGTQETQYF. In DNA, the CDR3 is TGCGCCAGCAGCTCCCTCCCCGGGACACAAGAGACCCAGTACTTC.

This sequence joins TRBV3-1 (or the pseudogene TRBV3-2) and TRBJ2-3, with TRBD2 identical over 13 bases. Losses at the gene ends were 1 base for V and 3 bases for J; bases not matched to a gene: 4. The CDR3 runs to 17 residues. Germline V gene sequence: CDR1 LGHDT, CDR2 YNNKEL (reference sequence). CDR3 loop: CASSQGTSGRRTDTQYF. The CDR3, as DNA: TGTGCCAGCAGCCAAGGGACTAGCGGGAGAAGGACAGATACGCAGTATTTT.

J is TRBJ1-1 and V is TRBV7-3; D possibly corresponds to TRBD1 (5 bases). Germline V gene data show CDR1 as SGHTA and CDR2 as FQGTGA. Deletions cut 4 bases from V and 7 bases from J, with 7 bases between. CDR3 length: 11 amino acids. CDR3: CASSSGGEAFF. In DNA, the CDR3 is TGTGCCAGCAGCTCCGGGGGTGAAGCTTTCTTT.

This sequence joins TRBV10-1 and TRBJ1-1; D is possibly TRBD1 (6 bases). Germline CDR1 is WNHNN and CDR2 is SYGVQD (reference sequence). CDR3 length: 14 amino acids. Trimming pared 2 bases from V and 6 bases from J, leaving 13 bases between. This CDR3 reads CASSEGDMSAEAFF. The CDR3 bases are TGCGCCAGCAGTGAGGGGGACATGAGCGCTGAAGCTTTCTTT.

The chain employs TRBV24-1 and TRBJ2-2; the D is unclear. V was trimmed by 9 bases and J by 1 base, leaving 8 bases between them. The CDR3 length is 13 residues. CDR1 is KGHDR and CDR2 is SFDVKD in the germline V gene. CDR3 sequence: CATQTENTGELFF. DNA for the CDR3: TGTGCCACCCAGACTGAGAACACCGGGGAGCTGTTTTTT.

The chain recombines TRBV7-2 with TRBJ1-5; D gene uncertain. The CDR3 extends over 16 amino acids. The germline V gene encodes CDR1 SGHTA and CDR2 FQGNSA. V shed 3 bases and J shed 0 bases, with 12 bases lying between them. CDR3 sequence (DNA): TGTGCCAGCAGCTTCTTGGCGGCCCATAGCAATCAGCCCCAGCATTTT. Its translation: CASSFLAAHSNQPQHF.

The CDR3 sequence is CASSSQIKQGVSTEAFF. CDR3 DNA: TGTGCCAGCAGCTCCCAAATCAAACAGGGAGTGAGCACTGAAGCTTTCTTT. The genes are TRBV7-9 and TRBJ1-1, with D possibly being TRBD1 (6 bases). Germline assignment: CDR1 SEHNR and CDR2 FQNEAQ (reference sequence). The CDR3 spans 17 residues. The V end was cut by 4 bases, the J end by 4 bases, with 22 bases between.

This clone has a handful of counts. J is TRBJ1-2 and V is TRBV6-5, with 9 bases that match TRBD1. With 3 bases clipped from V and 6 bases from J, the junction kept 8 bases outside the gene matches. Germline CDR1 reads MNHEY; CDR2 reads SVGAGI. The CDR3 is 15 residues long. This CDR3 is CASSYLGQGRDGYTF. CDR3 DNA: TGTGCCAGCAGTTATTTGGGACAGGGAAGGGATGGCTACACCTTC.

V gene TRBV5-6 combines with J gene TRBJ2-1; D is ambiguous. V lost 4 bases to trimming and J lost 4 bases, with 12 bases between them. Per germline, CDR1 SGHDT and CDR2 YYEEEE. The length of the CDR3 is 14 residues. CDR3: CASSTNGWYNEQFF. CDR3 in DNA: TGTGCCAGCAGCACAAACGGGTGGTACAATGAGCAGTTCTTC.

CDR3 protein: CASSNNQQGAGEKLFF. CDR3 sequence (DNA): TGTGCCAGCTCAAACAACCAACAGGGGGCCGGTGAAAAACTGTTTTTT. The chain has TRBV18 and TRBJ1-4; TRBD1 matches 9 bases. CDR3 size: 16 residues. V gave up 5 bases and J gave up 7 bases; unmatched junction bases: 11. Per the germline V gene, CDR1 is KGHSH and CDR2 is LQKENI.

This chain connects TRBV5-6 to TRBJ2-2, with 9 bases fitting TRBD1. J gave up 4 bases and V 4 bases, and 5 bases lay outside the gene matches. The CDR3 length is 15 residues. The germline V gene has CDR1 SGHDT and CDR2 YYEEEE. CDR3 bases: TGTGCCAGCAGCCCGGGACAGGGATTCACCGGGGAGCTGTTTTTT. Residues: CASSPGQGFTGELFF.

CDR3 bases: TGTGCCAGCTCACCCACTTTAGCAGGGCAGAACACCATATATTTT. Its translation: CASSPTLAGQNTIYF. The chain is built from TRBV18 and TRBJ1-3; TRBD1 is a possible D gene (5 bases). Trimming stripped 3 bases from V and 7 bases from J, with 16 bases between. The CDR3 has 15 residues. CDR1 KGHSH and CDR2 LQKENI come from the germline V gene.

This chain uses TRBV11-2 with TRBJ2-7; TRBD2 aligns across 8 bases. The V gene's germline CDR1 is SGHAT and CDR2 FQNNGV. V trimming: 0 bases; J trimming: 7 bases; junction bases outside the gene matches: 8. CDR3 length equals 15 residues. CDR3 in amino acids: CASSLDLTSAGEQYV. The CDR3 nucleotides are TGTGCCAGCAGCTTAGACCTGACTAGCGCCGGGGAGCAGTACGTC.

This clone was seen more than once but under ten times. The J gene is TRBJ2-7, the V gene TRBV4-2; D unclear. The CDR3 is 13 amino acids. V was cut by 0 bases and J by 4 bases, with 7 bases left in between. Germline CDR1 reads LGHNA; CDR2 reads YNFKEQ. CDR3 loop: CASSQEPGYEQYF. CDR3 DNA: TGTGCCAGCAGCCAAGAGCCAGGATACGAGCAGTACTTC.

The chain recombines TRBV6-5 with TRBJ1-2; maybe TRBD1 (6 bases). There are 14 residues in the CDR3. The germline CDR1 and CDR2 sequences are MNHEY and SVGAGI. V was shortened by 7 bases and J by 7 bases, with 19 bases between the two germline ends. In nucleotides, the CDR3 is TGTGCCAGCACCTCATGGGCCAGGGGTGGTGGCTACACCTTC. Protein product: CASTSWARGGGYTF.

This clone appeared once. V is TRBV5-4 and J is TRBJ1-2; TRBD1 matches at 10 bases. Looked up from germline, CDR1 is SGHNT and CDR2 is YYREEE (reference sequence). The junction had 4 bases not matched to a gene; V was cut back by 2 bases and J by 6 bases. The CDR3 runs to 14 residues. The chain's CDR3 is CASSFGTGVDGYTF. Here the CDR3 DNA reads TGTGCCAGCAGCTTCGGGACAGGGGTCGATGGCTACACCTTC. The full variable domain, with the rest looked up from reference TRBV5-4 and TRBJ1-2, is ETGVTQSPTHLIKTRGQQVTLRCSSQSGHNTVSWYQQALGQGPQFIFQYYREEENGRGNFPPRFSGLQFPNYSSELNVNALELDDSALYLCASSFGTGVDGYTFGSGTRLTVV.

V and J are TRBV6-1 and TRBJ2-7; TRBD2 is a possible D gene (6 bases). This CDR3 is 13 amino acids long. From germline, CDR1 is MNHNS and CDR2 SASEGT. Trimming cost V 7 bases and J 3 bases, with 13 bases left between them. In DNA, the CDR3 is TGTGCCAGCACCAACCTGGAGGGCTACGAGCAGTACTTC. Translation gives CASTNLEGYEQYF.